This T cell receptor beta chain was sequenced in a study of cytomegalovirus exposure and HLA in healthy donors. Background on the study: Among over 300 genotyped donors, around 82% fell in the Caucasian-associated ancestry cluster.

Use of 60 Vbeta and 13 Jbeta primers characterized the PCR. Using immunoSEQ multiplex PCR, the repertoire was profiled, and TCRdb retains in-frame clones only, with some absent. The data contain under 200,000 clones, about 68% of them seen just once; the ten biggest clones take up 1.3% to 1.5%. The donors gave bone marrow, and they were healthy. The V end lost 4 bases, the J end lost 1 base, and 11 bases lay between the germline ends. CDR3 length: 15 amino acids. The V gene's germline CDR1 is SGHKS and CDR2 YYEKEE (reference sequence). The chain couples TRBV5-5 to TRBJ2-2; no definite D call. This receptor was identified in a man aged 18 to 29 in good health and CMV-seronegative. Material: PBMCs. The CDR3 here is CASSAALGNTGELFF. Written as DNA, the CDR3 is TGTGCCAGCAGCGCAGCCCTAGGGAACACCGGGGAGCTGTTTTTT. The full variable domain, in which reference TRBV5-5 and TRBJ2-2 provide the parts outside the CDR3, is DAGVTQSPTHLIKTRGQQVTLRCSPISGHKSVSWYQQVLGQGPQFIFQYYEKEERGRGNFPDRFSARQFPNYSSELNVNALLLGDSALYLCASSAALGNTGELFFGEGSRLTVL.